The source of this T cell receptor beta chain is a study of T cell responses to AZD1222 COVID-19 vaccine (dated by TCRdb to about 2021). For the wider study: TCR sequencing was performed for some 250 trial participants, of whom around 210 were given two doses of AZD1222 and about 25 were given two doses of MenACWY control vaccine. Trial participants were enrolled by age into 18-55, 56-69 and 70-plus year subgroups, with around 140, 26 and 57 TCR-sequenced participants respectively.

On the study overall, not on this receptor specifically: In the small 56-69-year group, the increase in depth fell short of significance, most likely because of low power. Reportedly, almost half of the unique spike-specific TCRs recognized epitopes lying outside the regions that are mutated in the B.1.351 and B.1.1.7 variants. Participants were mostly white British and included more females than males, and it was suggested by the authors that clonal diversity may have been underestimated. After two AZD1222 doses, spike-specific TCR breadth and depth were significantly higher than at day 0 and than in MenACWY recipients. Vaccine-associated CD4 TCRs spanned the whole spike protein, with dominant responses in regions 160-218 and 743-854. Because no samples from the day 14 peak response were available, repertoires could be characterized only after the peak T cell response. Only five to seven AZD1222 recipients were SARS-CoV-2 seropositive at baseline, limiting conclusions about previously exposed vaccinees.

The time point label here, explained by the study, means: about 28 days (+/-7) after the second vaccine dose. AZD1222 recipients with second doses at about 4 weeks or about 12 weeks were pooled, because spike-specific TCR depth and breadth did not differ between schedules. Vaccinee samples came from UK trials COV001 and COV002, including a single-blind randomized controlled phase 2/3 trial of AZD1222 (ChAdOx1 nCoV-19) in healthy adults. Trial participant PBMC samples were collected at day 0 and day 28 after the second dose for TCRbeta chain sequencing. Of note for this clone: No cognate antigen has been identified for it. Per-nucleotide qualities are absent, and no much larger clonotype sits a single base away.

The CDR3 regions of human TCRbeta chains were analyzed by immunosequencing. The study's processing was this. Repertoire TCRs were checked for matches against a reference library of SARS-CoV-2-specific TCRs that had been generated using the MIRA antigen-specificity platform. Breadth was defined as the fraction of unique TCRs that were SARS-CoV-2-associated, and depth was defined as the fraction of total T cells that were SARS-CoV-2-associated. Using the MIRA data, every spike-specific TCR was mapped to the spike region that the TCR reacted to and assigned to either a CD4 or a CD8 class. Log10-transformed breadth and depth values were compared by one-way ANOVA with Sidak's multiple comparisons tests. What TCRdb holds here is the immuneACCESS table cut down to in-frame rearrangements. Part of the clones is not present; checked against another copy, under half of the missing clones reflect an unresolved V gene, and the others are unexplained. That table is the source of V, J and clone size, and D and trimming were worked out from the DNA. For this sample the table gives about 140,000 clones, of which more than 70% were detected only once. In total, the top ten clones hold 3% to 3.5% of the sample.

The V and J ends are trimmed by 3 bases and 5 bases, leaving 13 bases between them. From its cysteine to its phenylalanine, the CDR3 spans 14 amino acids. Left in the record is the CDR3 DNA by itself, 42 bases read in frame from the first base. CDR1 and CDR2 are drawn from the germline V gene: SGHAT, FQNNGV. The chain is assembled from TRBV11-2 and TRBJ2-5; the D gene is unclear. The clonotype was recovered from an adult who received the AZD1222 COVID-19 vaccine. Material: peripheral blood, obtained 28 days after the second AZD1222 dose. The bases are TGTGCCAGCAGCTTGAGGCGGCTCCCGGAGACCCAGTACTTC. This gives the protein CASSLRRLPETQYF.